The 21 T cell receptor beta chains below were found in one sample sequenced in a study of early T cells in non-severe SARS-CoV-2 infection. One entry per CDR3 protein, called by TCRdb with MiXCR from the 5' RACE reads. Here the sample spans around 40,000 distinct CDR3 sequences, around 7% being singletons. The sample was whole blood, taken at baseline. Receptors originate from an adult who was a healthcare worker with PCR-confirmed SARS-CoV-2 infection or an uninfected control (not recorded which).

The chain couples TRBV28 to TRBJ2-3, with D tentatively TRBD1 or TRBD2 (6 bases each). Between the trimmed V and J ends, which lost 4 bases and 6 bases, there was a span of 17 bases. CDR3 length equals 15 residues. Germline V gene lookup returns CDR1 MDHEN and CDR2 SYDVKM. The CDR3 protein is CASSWASVGGDTQYF. In nucleotides, the CDR3 is TGTGCCAGCAGTTGGGCTAGCGTAGGGGGGGATACGCAGTATTTT. Complete variable domain (other parts from reference TRBV28 and TRBJ2-3): DVKVTQSSRYLVKRTGEKVFLECVQDMDHENMFWYRQDPGLGLRLIYFSYDVKMKEKGDIPEGYSVSREKKERFSLILESASTNQTSMYLCASSWASVGGDTQYFGPGTRLTVL.

This clonotype has a count of ten or more. J is TRBJ1-1 and V is TRBV12-3 or TRBV12-4; TRBD1 aligns across 8 bases. The CDR3 is made up of 15 amino acids. Trimming removed 3 bases from V and 3 bases from J; junction bases left unmatched: 6. In nucleotides, the CDR3 is TGTGCCAGCAGTTTTCCCCCAGGGGGCGACACTGAAGCTTTCTTT. Translated: CASSFPPGGDTEAFF.

This clonotype has just a few counts. The V call is TRBV27, the J call TRBJ2-3, with TRBD2 identical over 13 bases. V gave up 4 bases and J gave up 6 bases; unmatched junction bases: 7. The germline CDR1 and CDR2 sequences are MNHEY and SMNVEV (reference sequence). The CDR3 sequence is 16 residues long. The CDR3 loop reads CASSSGRTSGSDTQYF. As DNA, the CDR3 is TGTGCCAGCAGTTCGGGGAGGACTAGCGGGAGTGATACGCAGTATTTT.

In this sample, this clonotype turned up many times. This sequence joins TRBV7-8 and TRBJ2-5; D gene unclear. In germline, CDR1 is SGHVS, CDR2 FQNEAQ. V was clipped by 3 bases and J by 1 base, with 9 bases between them. The CDR3 loop spans 14 amino acids. CDR3 DNA sequence: TGTGCCAGCAGCTTCAAGCTCCTCCAAGAGACCCAGTACTTC. Translated: CASSFKLLQETQYF.

This clonotype was recorded a few times. J is TRBJ2-7 and V is TRBV20-1, with 8 nucleotides matching TRBD2. There are 15 residues in the CDR3. Germline V gives CDR1 DFQATT, CDR2 SNEGSKA (reference sequence). V trimming: 0 bases; J trimming: 4 bases; junction bases outside the gene matches: 8. CDR3 sequence (DNA): TGCAGTGCTAGAGATGTCGAGACTAGCGTTTACGAGCAGTACTTC. Protein product: CSARDVETSVYEQYF.

Many counts were recorded for this clonotype. The J gene is TRBJ1-2, the V gene TRBV12-3 or TRBV12-4; no reliable D call. The CDR3 runs 15 residues. Trimming removed 5 bases at V and 1 base at J, with 14 bases between. The chain's CDR3 is CASSPSGPGNYGYTF. CDR3 bases: TGTGCCAGCAGTCCCTCTGGACCCGGTAACTATGGCTACACCTTC.

The rearrangement links TRBV28 to TRBJ1-4; tentatively, D is TRBD1 (5 bases). Trimming cost V 2 bases and J 14 bases, with 15 bases left between them. The CDR3 totals 13 residues. Germline-derived CDR1 and CDR2 are MDHEN and SYDVKM. CDR3 DNA: TGTGCCAGCAGTTTACCCAAGGGACGGAGGCTGTTTTTT. Translation gives CASSLPKGRRLFF.

V is TRBV4-2 and J is TRBJ2-2; D ambiguous. V lost 1 base and J lost 9, with 9 bases in between. Germline V CDR1 and CDR2: LGHNA, YNFKEQ. The CDR3 runs to 13 residues. Here the CDR3 DNA reads TGTGCCAGCAGCCAAGGGCTGGACCGGGAGCTGTTTTTT. Encoded protein: CASSQGLDRELFF.

A note on this clonotype: The junction and the germline gene differ at one end; a read error may be behind it. The V gene is TRBV7-7, the J gene TRBJ2-5; D is possibly TRBD1 (5 bases). The CDR3 has 15 amino acids. Looked up from germline, CDR1 is SSHAT and CDR2 is FNYEAQ (reference sequence). CDR3 sequence: CASSHNPGPGETQYF. The CDR3 DNA reads as TGTGCTAGCAGCCATAACCCGGGCCCAGGGGAGACCCAGTACTTC. Filled out from reference TRBV7-7 and TRBJ2-5, the complete variable domain reads GAGVSQSPRYKVTKRGQDVTLRCDPISSHATLYWYQQALGQGPEFLTYFNYEAQPDKSGLPSDRFSAERPEGSISTLTIQRTEQRDSAMYRCASSHNPGPGETQYFGPGTRLLVL.

A few counts support this clonotype. One junction end does not reproduce the germline sequence, and a read error may be involved. The chain combines TRBV7-3 with TRBJ2-5, with a weak D call TRBD2 (5 bases). The CDR3 length is 15 residues. CDR1 SGHTA and CDR2 FQGTGA come from the germline V gene. The chain's CDR3 is CASSLLGGRQETKYF. The CDR3 region has the DNA TGTGCCAGCAGCTTACTTGGCGGGCGACAAGAGACCAAGTACTTC.

The chain is built from TRBV6-1 and TRBJ2-5; 7 bases are a match to TRBD1. The germline gives CDR1 MNHNS, CDR2 SASEGT. V dropped 5 bases and J dropped 0; count of bases not matched to a gene: 6. The CDR3 is 15 residues long. The CDR3 protein is CASSWGQSYQETQYF. The CDR3 DNA reads TGTGCCAGCAGTTGGGGACAGTCGTACCAAGAGACCCAGTACTTC.

This clonotype was seen a handful of times. The V and J genes are TRBV20-1 and TRBJ2-3; TRBD1 might be the D (5 bases). The germline CDR1 and CDR2 sequences are DFQATT and SNEGSKA (reference sequence). This CDR3 comprises 12 residues. V shed 5 bases and J shed 6 bases, with 12 bases lying between them. CDR3 sequence reads: CSADQGTDTQYF. The CDR3 nucleotides read TGCAGTGCTGATCAGGGAACCGATACGCAGTATTTT.

This clonotype was picked up many times. The chain joins TRBV29-1 to TRBJ1-1; D possibly corresponds to TRBD1 (6 bases). The V end lost 5 bases, the J end lost 7 bases, and 20 bases lay between the germline ends. Germline loops: CDR1 SQVTM, CDR2 ANQGSEA. The CDR3 has 14 amino acids. This chain's CDR3 is CSVSPNRDTNEAFF. In DNA form, the CDR3 reads TGCAGCGTTTCCCCCAACCGGGACACCAATGAAGCTTTCTTT.

The chain combines TRBV6-1 with TRBJ1-4; tentative D call: TRBD1 (5 bases). Trimming pared 8 bases from V and 8 bases from J, leaving 15 bases between. Per the germline V gene, CDR1 is MNHNS and CDR2 is SASEGT. The length of the CDR3 is 13 residues. CDR3 region: CASAGSEGEKLFF. The DNA of the CDR3 is TGTGCCAGCGCGGGGTCGGAGGGGGAAAAACTGTTTTTT.

The chain links TRBV7-6 to TRBJ1-5, with 7 bases matching TRBD1. Germline V gene sequence: CDR1 SGHVS, CDR2 FNYEAQ. The CDR3 is made up of 15 amino acids. Losses at the gene ends were 1 base for V and 6 bases for J; bases not matched to a gene: 6. CDR3 protein: CASSLGRGGGQPQHF. Here the CDR3 DNA reads TGTGCCAGCAGCTTAGGACGAGGGGGCGGTCAGCCCCAGCATTTT.

Ten or more counts support this clonotype. The DNA for the CDR3 is TGTGCCAGCAGCTCAACAGGGAGCAATCAGCCCCAGCATTTT. It translates to CASSSTGSNQPQHF. V and J are TRBV7-9 and TRBJ1-5; D is perhaps TRBD1 (6 bases). Germline CDR1 is SEHNR and CDR2 is FQNEAQ (reference sequence). The CDR3 totals 14 residues. V was trimmed by 4 bases and J by 1 base, leaving 8 bases between them.

V and J are TRBV7-8 and TRBJ1-6; the D is unclear. This CDR3 comprises 14 residues. Germline CDR1 and CDR2: SGHVS and FQNEAQ. The V and J ends lost 3 bases and 4 bases respectively, with 7 bases between them. In DNA, the CDR3 is TGTGCCAGCAGCTTCCAGGAATATAATTCACCCCTCCACTTT. Translation: CASSFQEYNSPLHF.

The V and J genes are TRBV6-2 or TRBV6-3 and TRBJ1-2; the D gene is possibly TRBD1 (6 bases). This CDR3 is 18 amino acids long. Germline CDR1 reads MNHEY; CDR2 reads SVGEGT. Trimming took 10 bases from V and 4 from J, leaving 31 bases between them. CDR3 nucleotide sequence: TGTGCCATCTTACCGGGGGCGTTCCAGCGTGCTATACCCTATGGCTACACCTTC. As protein: CAILPGAFQRAIPYGYTF.

The rearrangement joins TRBV25-1 to TRBJ2-7; D is perhaps TRBD2 (5 bases). The CDR3 spans 11 residues. The germline gives CDR1 MGHDK, CDR2 SYGVNS. Between the trimmed V and J ends, which lost 8 bases and 7 bases, there was a span of 12 bases. The CDR3 is CASDTRTEQYF. CDR3 in DNA: TGTGCCAGCGACACTAGAACTGAGCAGTACTTC.

This clonotype was seen only once. The rearrangement joins TRBV28 to TRBJ1-5; the D is unclear. CDR1 is MDHEN, CDR2 SYDVKM, per germline. This CDR3 comprises 14 residues. Trimming stripped 2 bases from V and 3 bases from J, with 8 bases between. The CDR3 sequence: CASSLVGFNQPQHF. The DNA for the CDR3 is TGTGCCAGCAGTTTAGTAGGCTTCAATCAGCCCCAGCATTTT. The full variable domain, rest sourced from reference TRBV28 and TRBJ1-5, is DVKVTQSSRYLVKRTGEKVFLECVQDMDHENMFWYRQDPGLGLRLIYFSYDVKMKEKGDIPEGYSVSREKKERFSLILESASTNQTSMYLCASSLVGFNQPQHFGDGTRLSIL.

The sample holds a few counts of this clonotype. The V gene is TRBV12-3 or TRBV12-4, the J gene TRBJ2-1; no clear D. The CDR3 has 16 amino acids. Trimming shortened V by 10 bases and J by 3 bases, and 22 bases separated the two germline ends. CDR3 bases: TGTGCCAACAGATCTAGGACCGGGCCTCGCTACAATGAGCAGTTCTTC. Translating it yields CANRSRTGPRYNEQFF.